Presented here are 14 T cell receptor beta chains from one specimen sequenced in a study of PD-1 blockade in classical Hodgkin lymphoma. The time point was: newly diagnosed, previously untreated cHL patient sample. After PBMCs were thawed, their CD8+ T cells were isolated by magnetic negative selection. Sequencing was performed with immunoSEQ multiplex PCR; in TCRdb, only in-frame clones are kept and a portion is missing. The sample lists 3,000 or so clones, 60% to 80% occurring once. The specimen was CD8+ T cells from blood. These receptors all come from a human donor with classical Hodgkin lymphoma.

This chain connects TRBV9 to TRBJ2-3; no clear D. The CDR3 sequence is 13 residues long. CDR1 is SGDLS and CDR2 is YYNGEE in the germline V gene. The V end lost 0 bases, the J end lost 2 bases, and 4 bases lay between the germline ends. CDR3 sequence (DNA): TGTGCCAGCAGCGTAGGCTCCACAGATACGCAGTATTTT. Its translation: CASSVGSTDTQYF.

The V and J genes are TRBV30 and TRBJ1-1; 9 bases align to TRBD1. CDR1 and CDR2 (germline): GTSNPN, SVGIG (reference sequence). The junction had 2 bases not matched to a gene; V was cut back by 2 bases and J by 1 base. The CDR3 totals 14 residues. CDR3 protein: CAWSRTGANTEAFF. Here the CDR3 DNA reads TGTGCCTGGAGTCGGACAGGGGCGAACACTGAAGCTTTCTTT.

V is TRBV9 and J is TRBJ2-1, with 7 bases fitting TRBD2. The CDR3 is 15 amino acids. CDR1 SGDLS and CDR2 YYNGEE come from the germline V gene. Germline trimming cut 4 bases from V and 2 bases from J; bases unmatched to any gene: 6. The DNA of the CDR3 is TGTGCCAGCAGCTCGGTAGCGGGCCCCTACAATGAGCAGTTCTTC. Translated: CASSSVAGPYNEQFF. Variable domain in full (rest from reference TRBV9 and TRBJ2-1): DSGVTQTPKHLITATGQRVTLRCSPRSGDLSVYWYQQSLDQGLQFLIQYYNGEERAKGNILERFSAQQFPDLHSELNLSSLELGDSALYFCASSSVAGPYNEQFFGPGTRLTVL.

The chain joins TRBV6-1 to TRBJ2-1; 8 bases align to TRBD1. The CDR3 consists of 16 residues. J lost 0 bases, V lost 3 bases, and 4 bases had no gene match. In germline, CDR1 is MNHNS, CDR2 SASEGT. CDR3: CASSETGATSYNEQFF. CDR3 in DNA: TGTGCCAGCAGTGAGACAGGGGCTACCTCCTACAATGAGCAGTTCTTC.

This chain uses TRBV4-3 with TRBJ1-4; a possible D gene is TRBD1 (5 bases). V was shortened by 1 base and J by 6 bases, with 12 bases between the two germline ends. CDR1 is LGHNA, CDR2 YSLEER, per germline. This CDR3 comprises 15 residues. CDR3 sequence: CASSQGDPWDEKLFF. DNA of the CDR3: TGCGCCAGCAGCCAAGGGGACCCGTGGGATGAAAAACTGTTTTTT.

The chain uses TRBV19 and TRBJ2-1; the D gene is possibly TRBD2 (5 bases). Germline values: CDR1 LNHDA, CDR2 SQIVND (reference sequence). V gave up 7 bases and J gave up 2 bases, with 15 bases separating them. This CDR3 contains 15 residues. DNA for the CDR3: TGTGCCAGTACCACCCGGCTAGCTGCCTACAATGAGCAGTTCTTC. Amino acid sequence: CASTTRLAAYNEQFF.

This sequence joins TRBV5-4 and TRBJ2-7; 10 bases match TRBD1. Germline V gene data show CDR1 as SGHNT and CDR2 as YYREEE (reference sequence). The CDR3 contains 16 residues. Losses at the gene ends were 0 bases for V and 6 bases for J; bases not matched to a gene: 9. For the CDR3, the DNA is TGTGCCAGCAGCTTGGCGGGGACAGGGGTAGGGGTCGAGCAGTACTTC. Protein: CASSLAGTGVGVEQYF.

The rearrangement links TRBV30 to TRBJ1-1; the D gene is possibly TRBD1 (5 bases). CDR3 length: 14 amino acids. CDR1 is GTSNPN, CDR2 SVGIG, per germline (reference sequence). Trimming shortened V by 3 bases and J by 7 bases, and 18 bases separated the two germline ends. CDR3 loop: CAWRMGLPGGEAFF. CDR3 nucleotides: TGTGCCTGGAGGATGGGACTCCCGGGGGGTGAAGCTTTCTTT. The full variable domain, completed using reference TRBV30 and TRBJ1-1, is SQTIHQWPATLVQPVGSPLSLECTVEGTSNPNLYWYRQAAGRGLQLLFYSVGIGQISSEVPQNLSASRPQDRQFILSSKKLLLSDSGFYLCAWRMGLPGGEAFFGQGTRLTVV.

Turning to this clone: Mismatch with germline at one junction end may stem from a read error. The V and J genes are TRBV5-3 and TRBJ1-2, with D hard to call. TRBV5-3 is filed as an ORF, its function uncertain. The CDR3 runs to 14 residues. CDR3 DNA sequence: TGTGCCAGCAGCTTAGGAGAAGGGATCTATGGCTACACCTTC. It is translated as CASSLGEGIYGYTF.

This sequence joins TRBV29-1 and TRBJ2-1; the match to TRBD1 covers 10 bases. Germline CDR1 SQVTM, CDR2 ANQGSEA. The ends lost 4 bases at V and 7 bases at J; junction bases unmatched: 10. This CDR3 is 15 amino acids long. CDR3 residues: CSVGGGTGVLNEQFF. The CDR3 DNA is TGCAGCGTTGGGGGTGGGACAGGGGTTTTAAATGAGCAGTTCTTC.

The rearrangement links TRBV12-5 to TRBJ1-3, with D tentatively TRBD1 (6 bases). Germline V gene lookup returns CDR1 LGHNT and CDR2 FRNRAP. The ends were cut back, 0 bases at V and 1 base at J, with 22 bases in the middle. The CDR3 spans 20 residues. This CDR3 is CASGLVQGGLVHPSGNTIYF. CDR3 coding DNA: TGTGCTAGTGGTTTGGTACAAGGGGGATTAGTTCACCCATCTGGAAACACCATATATTTT.

This chain connects TRBV11-2 to TRBJ1-1; D is possibly TRBD1 (6 bases). The length of the CDR3 is 16 residues. V was cut by 2 bases and J by 0 bases, with 13 bases left in between. Germline-derived CDR1 and CDR2 are SGHAT and FQNNGV. Written as DNA, the CDR3 is TGTGCCAGCAGCTTAATCCCCCAGGGGATGAACACTGAAGCTTTCTTT. It encodes CASSLIPQGMNTEAFF.

CDR3 nucleotides: TGTGCCAGCAGTGAAGGGACTAACGATTACAATGAGCAGTTCTTC. This codes for CASSEGTNDYNEQFF. The rearrangement uses TRBV6-4 and TRBJ2-1; 7 bases map to TRBD2. CDR3 length equals 15 residues. Germline assignment: CDR1 MRHNA and CDR2 SNTAGT. The V and J ends lost 3 bases and 4 bases, in that order; junction bases with no gene match: 6.

This clone was detected only once. V and J are TRBV7-2 and TRBJ2-2; D is possibly TRBD2 (6 bases). Trimming left V 0 bases short and J 5 bases short, with 13 bases between. The CDR3 contains 16 residues. The germline CDR1 and CDR2 sequences are SGHTA and FQGNSA. The CDR3 spells CASSLAYGRGTGELFF. The CDR3 DNA sequence: TGTGCCAGCAGCTTAGCGTACGGGAGAGGGACCGGGGAGCTGTTTTTT.